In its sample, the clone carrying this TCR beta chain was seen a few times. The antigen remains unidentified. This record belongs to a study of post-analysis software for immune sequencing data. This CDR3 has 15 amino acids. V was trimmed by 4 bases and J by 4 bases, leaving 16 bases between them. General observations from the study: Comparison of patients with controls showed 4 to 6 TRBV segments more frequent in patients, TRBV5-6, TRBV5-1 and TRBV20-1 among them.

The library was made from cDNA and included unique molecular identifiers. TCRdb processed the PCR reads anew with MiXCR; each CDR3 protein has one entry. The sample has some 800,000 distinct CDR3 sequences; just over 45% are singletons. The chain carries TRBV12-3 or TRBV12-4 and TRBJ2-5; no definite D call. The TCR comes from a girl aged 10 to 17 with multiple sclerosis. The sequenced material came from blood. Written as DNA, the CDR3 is TGTGCCAGCAGTTCGAACCGGGCCGTGGGAGAGACCCAGTACTTC. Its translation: CASSSNRAVGETQYF.